This TCR beta chain was sequenced for a study of blood T cell repertoires in COVID-19. The wider study: Sources were T cells, B-cell-depleted T cells, or PBMCs; the material itself was cDNA or gDNA.

In the original analysis: How many nucleated cells were present was estimated from reference gene primer amplification. Assay used: immunoSEQ multiplex PCR; TCRdb lists only in-frame clones, some missing. V and J calls and clone size are copied from that table; D and trimming were computed from the DNA. This table holds under 40,000 clones, roughly 91% found once. There are 18 residues in the CDR3. V lost 0 bases, J lost 4 bases, and 13 bases stayed unmatched. CDR1 SGHVS and CDR2 FNYEAQ come from the germline V gene. The chain couples TRBV7-6 to TRBJ2-5; 8 nucleotides align to TRBD2. Sequencing used peripheral blood. This TCR came from a man aged 55-75 years with active COVID-19. The CDR3 DNA reads TGTGCCAGCAGCTTAGCGACTAGCGCAATAAACCAAAGAGAGACCCAGTACTTC. It codes for CASSLATSAINQRETQYF. Together with reference TRBV7-6 and TRBJ2-5, the CDR3 gives the full variable domain: GAGVSQSPRYKVTKRGQDVALRCDPISGHVSLYWYRQALGQGPEFLTYFNYEAQQDKSGLPNDRFSAERPEGSISTLTIQRTEQRDSAMYRCASSLATSAINQRETQYFGPGTRLLVL.